This T cell receptor (beta chain) comes out of a study of shared clonotypes between healthy human individuals. Study in general: Donors, aged 18 to 49, were a couple of women and three men. Study-wide results and limits: Generation probabilities were higher for clonotypes shared across all four sorted-subset donors than for unshared ones.

Under the authors' procedure: There were no quality scores in the junction-only immunoSEQ sequences, so filtering differed. Some clones are missing from TCRdb's copy, which holds only in-frame ones; the method was immunoSEQ multiplex PCR. Clone size and the V and J calls come from that table; the DNA yielded D and trimming. The table has about 1,800,000 clones, about 95% seen once. CDR1 and CDR2 (germline): SEHNR, FQNEAQ (reference sequence). CDR3 length: 17 residues. V gave up 3 bases and J gave up 0 bases, with 16 bases separating them. Terminally differentiated effector memory CD45RA+ cells were excluded from the naive CD8 cells, which were CD45RO-negative and positively selected for CCR7. Regarding this clone: Its antigen is as yet unknown.

The J gene is TRBJ2-3, the V gene TRBV7-9; D is perhaps TRBD1 or TRBD2 (6 bases each). The receptor's source is a man aged 18 to 35 in good health. Material: naive CD8+ T cells sorted from blood. As DNA, the CDR3 is TGTGCCAGCAGCTTCGGGGGCGAGGGCTTAAGCACAGATACGCAGTATTTT. Translation: CASSFGGEGLSTDTQYF.